The 23 T cell receptor beta chains below come from one sample, sequenced in a study of T cells in Graves' hyperthyroidism and ophthalmopathy. Amplification yielded TCR beta CDR3 regions, with RNA transcripts as the source. When the TCR CDR3 underwent first-round RT-PCR, the HTBI primer set was used. In TCRdb, the multiplex PCR reads were re-called with MiXCR into one record per CDR3 protein. Among about 380,000 distinct CDR3 sequences listed, around a sixth were seen once. Sequencing input: blood. The receptors derive from a man between 18 and 29 years old with Graves' ophthalmopathy.

The rearrangement joins TRBV10-3 to TRBJ2-3, with 10 bases lining up with TRBD1. Germline CDR1 reads ENHRY; CDR2 reads SYGVKD. CDR3 size: 14 residues. With V trimmed by 6 bases and J by 5 bases, 5 bases remained unmatched. The DNA for the CDR3 is TGTGCCATCAGAGGGACAGGGGTAGGAGATACGCAGTATTTT. Encoded protein: CAIRGTGVGDTQYF.

The chain employs TRBV20-1 and TRBJ2-7; TRBD2 might be the D (6 bases). The length of the CDR3 is 14 residues. Deletions cut 6 bases from V and 6 bases from J, with 21 bases between. CDR1 and CDR2 from the germline V gene are DFQATT and SNEGSKA (reference sequence). The CDR3 spells CSATPTGDQGEQYF. In nucleotides, the CDR3 is TGCAGTGCAACACCGACGGGGGACCAGGGCGAGCAGTACTTC.

This clonotype showed up just a few times. The chain is built from TRBV9 and TRBJ2-1; 12 positions match TRBD1. Germline trimming cut 3 bases from V and 6 bases from J; bases unmatched to any gene: 4. The CDR3 length is 15 residues. CDR1 is SGDLS and CDR2 is YYNGEE in the germline V gene. CDR3 in DNA: TGTGCCAGCAGCGCGGGACAGGGGGCAAGCAATGAGCAGTTCTTC. Translated, it gives CASSAGQGASNEQFF.

The V and J genes are TRBV5-6 and TRBJ1-5, with D tentatively TRBD1 (5 bases). Germline V gene sequence: CDR1 SGHDT, CDR2 YYEEEE. CDR3 size: 14 residues. Trimming stripped 4 bases from V and 7 bases from J, with 15 bases between. As DNA, the CDR3 is TGTGCCAGCAGCCGGGTGGGGGGGGGACAGCCCCAGCATTTT. Its translation is CASSRVGGGQPQHF.

This clonotype appeared a single time. The chain has TRBV7-3 and TRBJ2-3; D could derive from TRBD1 or TRBD2 (6 bases each). The CDR3 spans 16 residues. Germline V lookup: CDR1 SGHTA, CDR2 FQGTGA. The germline V and J ends were trimmed by 2 bases and 4 bases, with 16 bases remaining between them. Here the CDR3 DNA reads TGTGCCAGCAGCTTACTCTCGGGGGCCGTCGCAGATACGCAGTATTTT. Amino acids: CASSLLSGAVADTQYF.

There are a few counts of this clonotype. The chain has TRBV28 and TRBJ1-2, with a weak D call TRBD1 (5 bases). CDR1 and CDR2 from the germline V gene are MDHEN and SYDVKM. The CDR3 length is 14 residues. The V end was cut by 6 bases, the J end by 1 base, with 12 bases between. CDR3 residues: CASRTGPFNYGYTF. CDR3 nucleotide sequence: TGTGCCAGCAGAACGGGGCCGTTTAACTATGGCTACACCTTC.

CDR3 DNA sequence: TGTGCCAGCAGTTACAATGTCGGATCAACCAACCCCACAGATACGCAGTATTTT. Translating gives CASSYNVGSTNPTDTQYF. The V call is TRBV6-5, the J call TRBJ2-3; D is undetermined. The germline V and J ends were trimmed by 2 bases and 2 bases, with 20 bases remaining between them. CDR3 length: 18 amino acids. Germline-derived CDR1 and CDR2 are MNHEY and SVGAGI.

In its sample, this clonotype was seen a few times. The chain joins TRBV20-1 to TRBJ1-6; D may be TRBD1 (6 bases). V lost 3 bases to trimming and J lost 6 bases, with 18 bases between them. CDR3 length: 16 amino acids. From germline, CDR1 is DFQATT and CDR2 SNEGSKA (reference sequence). For the CDR3, the DNA is TGCAGTGCTAGGGCCGGGGGGACACTAGGTAATTCACCCCTCCACTTT. Residues: CSARAGGTLGNSPLHF.

The chain has TRBV6-1 and TRBJ2-2; D not certain. Trimming stripped 5 bases from V and 0 bases from J, with 7 bases between. Germline-derived CDR1 and CDR2 are MNHNS and SASEGT. CDR3 size: 14 residues. CDR3 sequence (DNA): TGTGCCAGCAGTCCGGACCCGAACACCGGGGAGCTGTTTTTT. Protein sequence: CASSPDPNTGELFF.

This clonotype has more than one count but fewer than ten. V and J are TRBV4-1 and TRBJ2-3, with D possibly matching TRBD2 (6 bases). V shed 1 base and J shed 4 bases, with 9 bases lying between them. The germline V gene has CDR1 MGHRA and CDR2 YSYEKL. The CDR3 sequence is 14 residues long. The CDR3 DNA follows: TGCGCCAGCAGCCAAGGTTGGGGGGCAGATACGCAGTATTTT. Encoded protein: CASSQGWGADTQYF.

A word on this clonotype: The junction departs from the called germline gene at one end, perhaps through a read error. J is TRBJ2-2 and V is TRBV7-9, with TRBD2 matching over 10 bases. Germline CDR1 SEHNR, CDR2 FQNEAQ (reference sequence). The CDR3 covers 16 residues. CDR3 DNA: TGCGCCAGCGGTAGCGGGGGGTTCGCGAACACCGGGGAGCTGTTTTTT. Translation: CASGSGGFANTGELFF. The complete variable domain, with remaining parts taken from reference TRBV7-9 and TRBJ2-2, reads DTGVSQNPRHKITKRGQNVTFRCDPISEHNRLYWYRQTLGQGPEFLTYFQNEAQLEKSRLLSDRFSAERPKGSFSTLEIQRTEQGDSAMYLCASGSGGFANTGELFFGEGSRLTVL.

The gene calls are TRBV20-1 and TRBJ2-7; perhaps TRBD2 as D (7 bases). Per germline, CDR1 DFQATT and CDR2 SNEGSKA (reference sequence). The CDR3 totals 16 residues. V was shortened by 0 bases and J by 1 base, with 16 bases between the two germline ends. CDR3 DNA sequence: TGCAGTGCTAGAGAGGGGTGGGGGGGCCAATCCTACGAGCAGTACTTC. This codes for CSAREGWGGQSYEQYF.

This rearrangement joins TRBV19 to TRBJ1-6, with D tentatively TRBD1 (5 bases). The germline V and J ends were trimmed by 5 bases and 7 bases, with 24 bases remaining between them. The CDR3 loop spans 18 amino acids. Per the germline V gene, CDR1 is LNHDA and CDR2 is SQIVND (reference sequence). The chain's CDR3 is CASSHSGTRTMPNSPLHF. DNA for the CDR3: TGTGCCAGTAGTCATTCCGGGACTCGGACCATGCCCAATTCACCCCTCCACTTT.

The V and J genes are TRBV7-9 and TRBJ2-1; 7 nucleotides align to TRBD1. J lost 7 bases, V lost 5 bases, and 17 bases had no gene match. The CDR3 contains 17 residues. In germline, CDR1 is SEHNR, CDR2 FQNEAQ (reference sequence). The CDR3 nucleotides are TGTGCCAGCAGCCCGACTACTTACAGGGGATCCTGGAATGAGCAGTTCTTC. This gives the protein CASSPTTYRGSWNEQFF.

Ten or more counts support this clonotype. CDR3 bases: TGTGCCAGCAGCCTCCGGGACACCTACGAGCAGTACTTC. Amino acid sequence: CASSLRDTYEQYF. This sequence joins TRBV12-3 or TRBV12-4 and TRBJ2-7; tentative D call: TRBD1 (6 bases). V was pared by 6 bases and J by 2 bases, with 11 bases between. The CDR3 consists of 13 residues.

This clonotype appeared a single time. This chain uses TRBV7-9 with TRBJ2-2, with D uncertain. V lost 5 bases and J 6 bases, leaving 7 bases between the germline ends. The CDR3 has 12 amino acids. From germline, CDR1 is SEHNR and CDR2 FQNEAQ (reference sequence). As DNA, the CDR3 is TGTGCCAGCAGCAAGGAGTCCGGGGAGCTGTTTTTT. Protein sequence: CASSKESGELFF.

At least ten counts were recorded for this clonotype. V and J are TRBV5-1 and TRBJ1-1; possible D gene TRBD1, 5 bases. CDR3 length equals 14 residues. Between the trimmed V and J ends, which lost 3 bases and 1 base, there was a span of 10 bases. Germline V CDR1 and CDR2: SGHRS, YFSETQ. In nucleotides, the CDR3 is TGCGCCAGCAGCTCGGGACCGACGAACACTGAAGCTTTCTTT. It is translated as CASSSGPTNTEAFF.

This clonotype was seen more than once but under ten times. The junction does not match germline at one end; this may be a read error. V is TRBV7-8 and J is TRBJ2-5, with TRBD2 matching over 13 bases. The length of the CDR3 is 19 residues. CDR1 and CDR2 from the germline V gene are SGHVS and FQNEAQ. In DNA, the CDR3 is TGTGCCAGCAGCCCCCGGACTAGCGGGGGCCCTCTTTCTCAAGGGACCCAGTACTTC. Amino acids: CASSPRTSGGPLSQGTQYF.

The CDR3 DNA sequence: TGTGCCAGCAGCGTAGAAGTCACAGGGAACACTGAAGCTTTCTTT. Translating gives CASSVEVTGNTEAFF. J is TRBJ1-1 and V is TRBV9; weak D call: TRBD1 (5 bases). The CDR3 length is 15 residues. Germline lookup yields CDR1 SGDLS and CDR2 YYNGEE. V dropped 0 bases and J dropped 1 base, with 10 bases sitting between them.

The CDR3 reads CASSLDGQSSEAFF. The CDR3 DNA reads as TGTGCCAGCAGCTTAGATGGACAGAGCTCTGAAGCTTTCTTT. The chain links TRBV7-3 to TRBJ1-1; the D gene is possibly TRBD1 (6 bases). The V gene lost 2 bases and the J gene lost 6 bases, with 13 bases spanning the gap. This CDR3 has 14 residues. Germline V gene sequence: CDR1 SGHTA, CDR2 FQGTGA.

This clonotype occurred many times. The chain has TRBV12-3 or TRBV12-4 and TRBJ1-5, with TRBD1 matching 10 bases. Unmatched junction bases numbered 6, after V lost 7 bases and J lost 6 bases. The CDR3 runs 14 residues. CDR3 residues: CASTTTGGGQPQHF. In DNA form, the CDR3 reads TGTGCCAGCACTACGACAGGGGGCGGTCAGCCCCAGCATTTT.

The chain links TRBV11-2 to TRBJ1-2, with 7 bases lining up with TRBD1. V gave up 3 bases and J gave up 4 bases; unmatched junction bases: 8. The germline V gene has CDR1 SGHAT and CDR2 FQNNGV. CDR3 length: 15 amino acids. The CDR3 DNA reads as TGTGCCAGCAGCTTGGGGAACAGGGGTGCCTATGGCTACACCTTC. Translating it yields CASSLGNRGAYGYTF.

This clonotype came up many times. The rearrangement links TRBV20-1 to TRBJ1-6; possibly TRBD1 for D (5 bases). The V gene lost 5 bases and the J gene lost 0 bases, with 11 bases spanning the gap. The length of the CDR3 is 15 residues. From germline, CDR1 is DFQATT and CDR2 SNEGSKA (reference sequence). The CDR3 loop reads CSAGTASSYNSPLHF. The DNA for the CDR3 is TGCAGTGCTGGGACTGCGAGCTCCTATAATTCACCCCTCCACTTT.